These 23 T cell receptor beta chains share one sample of origin, sequenced in a study of T cell responses to AZD1222 COVID-19 vaccine. The repertoire was sequenced with immunoSEQ multiplex PCR; TCRdb's copy has only in-frame clones and lacks some. The sample includes roughly 100,000 clones, about 88% of them seen just once. Material: peripheral blood, obtained on day 0 of AZD1222 vaccination. The receptors here all came from an adult in good health.

V gene TRBV3-1 (or the pseudogene TRBV3-2) combines with J gene TRBJ1-1, with D tentatively TRBD1 (6 bases). V was pared by 0 bases and J by 1 base, with 18 bases between. The CDR3 runs 18 residues. Germline-derived CDR1 and CDR2 are LGHDT and YNNKEL (reference sequence). CDR3 sequence reads: CASSQDRGGALWNTEAFF. As DNA, the CDR3 is TGTGCCAGCAGCCAAGATAGGGGGGGCGCGCTATGGAACACTGAAGCTTTCTTT.

The rearrangement uses TRBV12-3 or TRBV12-4 and TRBJ2-1; TRBD2 might be the D (5 bases). V gave up 7 bases and J gave up 7 bases, with 14 bases separating them. The CDR3 length is 13 residues. CDR3 residues: CASNQERVNEQFF. In DNA, the CDR3 is TGTGCCAGCAACCAGGAGAGGGTAAATGAGCAGTTCTTC.

The chain joins TRBV12-5 to TRBJ2-3, with TRBD2 matching over 10 bases. This CDR3 has 13 residues. The germline gives CDR1 LGHNT, CDR2 FRNRAP. V lost 6 bases to trimming and J lost 3 bases; unmatched junction nucleotides: 0. The CDR3 DNA is TGTGCTAGTGGGACTAGCGGGACAGATACGCAGTATTTT. It specifies CASGTSGTDTQYF.

V gene TRBV19 combines with J gene TRBJ1-2; 9 bases fit TRBD1. From germline, CDR1 is LNHDA and CDR2 SQIVND (reference sequence). With V trimmed by 4 bases and J by 5 bases, 8 bases remained unmatched. CDR3 length: 15 residues. This CDR3 is CASSTQGTGRYGYTF. The CDR3 nucleotides are TGTGCCAGTAGTACCCAGGGGACAGGGCGGTATGGCTACACCTTC.

The chain employs TRBV30 and TRBJ2-5; D unclear. The CDR3 contains 16 residues. Trimming shortened V by 0 bases and J by 1 base, and 15 bases separated the two germline ends. In germline, CDR1 is GTSNPN, CDR2 SVGIG (reference sequence). CDR3: CAWSVLGFQSQETQYF. The CDR3 bases are TGTGCCTGGAGTGTACTGGGCTTCCAGAGCCAAGAGACCCAGTACTTC.

J is TRBJ2-7 and V is TRBV15; D could derive from TRBD1 or TRBD2 (5 bases each). This CDR3 region has 14 residues. Trimming stripped 2 bases from V and 6 bases from J, with 14 bases between. Germline V lookup: CDR1 LNHNV, CDR2 YYDKDF (reference sequence). The CDR3 region has the DNA TGTGCCACCAGCAGAAATCGGGGCCCCCTCGAGCAGTACTTC. Translating it yields CATSRNRGPLEQYF.

The gene calls are TRBV7-2 and TRBJ2-3; TRBD1 matches 8 bases. The V gene's germline CDR1 is SGHTA and CDR2 FQGNSA. The trim removed 1 base at V and 4 bases at J, leaving 7 bases unmatched. CDR3 size: 16 residues. CDR3 region: CASSLGQGTGADTQYF. The CDR3 DNA is TGTGCCAGCAGCTTAGGACAGGGGACTGGGGCAGATACGCAGTATTTT.

The gene calls are TRBV2 and TRBJ1-2; D gene unclear. Trimming left V 2 bases short and J 4 bases short, with 8 bases between. Germline CDR1 SNHLY, CDR2 FYNNEI. The length of the CDR3 is 13 residues. Here the CDR3 reads CASSEIRGYGYTF. The CDR3 DNA sequence: TGTGCCAGCAGTGAAATCCGGGGCTATGGCTACACCTTC.

J is TRBJ2-1 and V is TRBV18; no reliable D call. V was trimmed by 2 bases and J by 7 bases, leaving 15 bases between them. Germline V gives CDR1 KGHSH, CDR2 LQKENI. The CDR3 runs 15 residues. Written as DNA, the CDR3 is TGTGCCAGCTCACCAGCCAGGAGCAACGTGAATGAGCAGTTCTTC. It is translated as CASSPARSNVNEQFF. Full variable domain (missing parts from reference TRBV18 and TRBJ2-1): NAGVMQNPRHLVRRRGQEARLRCSPMKGHSHVYWYRQLPEEGLKFMVYLQKENIIDESGMPKERFSAEFPKEGPSILRIQQVVRGDSAAYFCASSPARSNVNEQFFGPGTRLTVL.

The chain combines TRBV5-1 with TRBJ2-5; 9 bases are a match to TRBD1. CDR3 length equals 13 residues. CDR1 and CDR2 (germline): SGHRS, YFSETQ. Unmatched junction bases numbered 4, after V lost 5 bases and J lost 5 bases. CDR3 amino acids: CASSMGQGETQYF. The DNA for the CDR3 is TGCGCCAGCAGTATGGGACAGGGTGAGACCCAGTACTTC.

V gene TRBV7-2 combines with J gene TRBJ2-1; possibly TRBD1 for D (5 bases). CDR1 and CDR2 (germline): SGHTA, FQGNSA. Trimming removed 2 bases from V and 5 bases from J, with 10 bases in between. This CDR3 is built from 14 residues. In DNA form, the CDR3 reads TGTGCCAGCAGCTTATCAATGACAGACAATGAGCAGTTCTTC. As protein: CASSLSMTDNEQFF.

The gene calls are TRBV29-1 and TRBJ2-2; D may be TRBD1 (5 bases). Germline V gene lookup returns CDR1 SQVTM and CDR2 ANQGSEA. The CDR3 sequence is 12 residues long. Trimming stripped 7 bases from V and 6 bases from J, with 12 bases between. The CDR3 loop reads CSADQGAGELFF. The CDR3 DNA reads TGCAGCGCCGATCAGGGTGCCGGGGAGCTGTTTTTT.

This clone was counted a few times. This chain links TRBV28 with TRBJ2-7; 9 bases are shared with TRBD1. The CDR3 spans 16 residues. Germline V gene lookup returns CDR1 MDHEN and CDR2 SYDVKM. V lost 5 bases, J lost 2 bases, and 10 bases stayed unmatched. The CDR3 DNA sequence: TGTGCCAGCAGTGAATTAAAGGGGGACAGGGCCTACGAGCAGTACTTC. As protein: CASSELKGDRAYEQYF.

This clone was seen only a few times. J is TRBJ1-2 and V is TRBV5-6; D perhaps matches TRBD1 (6 bases). Germline CDR1 SGHDT, CDR2 YYEEEE. This CDR3 has 15 residues. Trimming removed 4 bases from V and 3 bases from J, with 16 bases in between. The CDR3 is CASSPQGFFDYGYTF. The CDR3 bases are TGTGCCAGCAGCCCCCAGGGGTTCTTCGACTATGGCTACACCTTC.

CDR3 coding DNA: TGTGCCAGTAGTCGTGGTGGAATCGGGGACGATGAGCAGTTCTTC. Translation: CASSRGGIGDDEQFF. The J gene is TRBJ2-1, the V gene TRBV19; D tentatively reads TRBD1 or TRBD2 (5 bases each). The germline V gene encodes CDR1 LNHDA and CDR2 SQIVND (reference sequence). V was pared by 5 bases and J by 8 bases, with 19 bases between. This CDR3 spans 15 amino acids.

The V and J genes are TRBV13 and TRBJ2-3; D not certain. The CDR3 contains 11 residues. Germline V gene lookup returns CDR1 PRHDT and CDR2 FYEKMQ (reference sequence). The germline V and J ends were trimmed by 5 bases and 7 bases, with 7 bases remaining between them. CDR3 sequence: CASSLQNTQYF. Written as DNA, the CDR3 is TGTGCCAGCAGCCTTCAAAATACGCAGTATTTT.

The CDR3 protein is CASSWDPNQPQHF. The CDR3 coding sequence is TGTGCCAGCAGCTGGGACCCCAATCAGCCCCAGCATTTT. The chain uses TRBV7-8 and TRBJ1-5; D is perhaps TRBD1 (5 bases). Germline assignment: CDR1 SGHVS and CDR2 FQNEAQ. The CDR3 totals 13 residues. V was pared by 4 bases and J by 3 bases, with 7 bases between.

The V call is TRBV3-1 (or the pseudogene TRBV3-2), the J call TRBJ1-6; D may be TRBD1 (5 bases). V dropped 7 bases and J dropped 10 bases, with 23 bases sitting between them. In germline, CDR1 is LGHDT, CDR2 YNNKEL (reference sequence). This CDR3 has 16 residues. The CDR3 here is CASTQGDSRGGSPLHF. The DNA of the CDR3 is TGTGCCAGCACTCAGGGAGACTCGAGGGGCGGGTCACCCCTCCACTTT.

This chain uses TRBV11-1 with TRBJ2-7; 8 bases fit TRBD2. Germline-derived CDR1 and CDR2 are SGHAT and FQDESV (reference sequence). The CDR3 is made up of 15 amino acids. The J segment lost 9 bases and the V segment lost 4 bases, leaving 14 bases of the junction unmatched. The CDR3 DNA sequence: TGTGCCAGCAGCTCTCCGGGGGGGACTCCTCTGAGGCAGTACTTC. Translated: CASSSPGGTPLRQYF.

This clone was picked up a small number of times. The chain recombines TRBV6-5 with TRBJ2-5; unclear D gene. Looked up from germline, CDR1 is MNHEY and CDR2 is SVGAGI. The CDR3 spans 11 residues. V gave up 2 bases and J gave up 5 bases, with 3 bases separating them. Here the CDR3 reads CASSYGETQYF. The CDR3 nucleotides are TGTGCCAGCAGTTACGGTGAGACCCAGTACTTC.

This sequence joins TRBV28 and TRBJ2-7, with 8 bases that match TRBD1. The germline V gene has CDR1 MDHEN and CDR2 SYDVKM. The V segment lost 5 bases and the J segment 6 bases; nucleotides outside the gene matches: 9. The CDR3 length is 14 residues. CDR3 loop: CASSPDRVFGEQYF. In DNA form, the CDR3 reads TGTGCCAGCAGTCCGGACAGGGTGTTTGGCGAGCAGTACTTC. Filled out from reference TRBV28 and TRBJ2-7, the complete variable domain reads DVKVTQSSRYLVKRTGEKVFLECVQDMDHENMFWYRQDPGLGLRLIYFSYDVKMKEKGDIPEGYSVSREKKERFSLILESASTNQTSMYLCASSPDRVFGEQYFGPGTRLTVT.

This clone was observed a handful of times. The gene calls are TRBV24-1 and TRBJ1-5, with TRBD1 as a possible D gene (5 bases). Trimming took off 2 bases at V and 6 bases at J, with 16 bases between the two ends. Germline V gives CDR1 KGHDR, CDR2 SFDVKD. This CDR3 is built from 16 residues. The CDR3 nucleotides read TGTGCCACCAGTGATTCGCTAGTTGGTAGGGGTCAGCCCCAGCATTTT. Its translation is CATSDSLVGRGQPQHF.

In its sample, this clone was seen once. This chain uses TRBV7-4 with TRBJ1-5; D is perhaps TRBD1 (5 bases). The germline CDR1 and CDR2 sequences are SGHVT and SQSDAQ. There are 15 residues in the CDR3. V was shortened by 5 bases and J by 4 bases, with 15 bases between the two germline ends. The CDR3 loop reads CASSPPGSVNQPQHF. CDR3 bases: TGTGCCAGCAGCCCCCCAGGGTCCGTAAATCAGCCCCAGCATTTT.